This TCR beta chain was found in a study of early T cells in non-severe SARS-CoV-2 infection. This clonotype has more than one count but fewer than ten. A single record per CDR3 protein comes from TCRdb applying MiXCR to the 5' RACE reads. The sample yields about 39,000 distinct CDR3 sequences, 5.5% to 7% seen once. This material consisted of whole blood, taken at baseline. This clonotype originated in an adult who was a healthcare worker with PCR-confirmed SARS-CoV-2 infection or an uninfected control (not recorded which).

CDR3 nucleotides: TGTGCCATCAGTGAGACTAGTAGAGTCAACGGTGAGCAGTTCTTC. This gives the protein CAISETSRVNGEQFF. This sequence joins TRBV10-3 and TRBJ2-1; perhaps TRBD2 as D (5 bases). The germline CDR1 and CDR2 sequences are ENHRY and SYGVKD. CDR3 length equals 15 residues. The V end lost 2 bases, the J end lost 9 bases, and 17 bases lay between the germline ends.